The rows below give T cell receptor beta chains drawn from one sample of a study of cytomegalovirus exposure and HLA in healthy donors. Assay: immunoSEQ multiplex PCR; the TCRdb copy retains only in-frame clones and omits some. Of over 150,000 clones detected, around 79% appear once; the ten largest clones hold more than 1.2%. Specimen: PBMCs. The receptors were sampled from a man aged 18-30 years in good health and CMV-seronegative. Each CDR3 is given with its conserved first and last residue. A D gene is named only where the DNA matches it firmly. Size tells how often a clone was seen (once, few, many) or the class of an expanded clone, and some rows leave it out.

j_call v_call clone_size d_call cdr3_nt cdr3_aa
TRBJ1-1 TRBV29-1 NA TRBD1 TGCAGCGCCCGGACAGGGGAGGACACTGAAGCTTTCTTT CSARTGEDTEAFF
TRBJ1-1 TRBV4-3 NA NA TGCGCCAGCAGCCCGACAGCACAACTTGAAGCTTTCTTT CASSPTAQLEAFF
TRBJ1-2 TRBV7-9 NA TRBD1 TGTGCCAGCAGCTTAGTCAAGGTTCGGGACAGGGGTAGCTATGGCTACACCTTC CASSLVKVRDRGSYGYTF
TRBJ1-6 TRBV9 NA NA TGTGCCAGCAGCGTAGACGGGTACAATTCACCCCTCCACTTT CASSVDGYNSPLHF
TRBJ2-7 TRBV7-9 NA NA TGTGCCAGCATTGGGAGTCTCTACGAGCAGTACTTC CASIGSLYEQYF
TRBJ2-1 TRBV10-3 NA TRBD2 TGTGCCATCAGTGATCTGGGGCGGGAGGGCAGGAATGAGCAGTTCTTC CAISDLGREGRNEQFF
TRBJ2-3 TRBV10-3 NA TRBD2 TGTGCCATCAGCACCACTAGCGGTTTAGGAGATACGCAGTATTTT CAISTTSGLGDTQYF
TRBJ1-2 TRBV5-1 NA NA TGCGCCAGCAGCCCTCAGGTCGGTGGCTACACCTTC CASSPQVGGYTF
TRBJ2-2 TRBV7-6 NA TRBD2 TGTGCCAGCAGCCTCCTCGGGACTAGCGTGGCCGGGGAGCTGTTTTTT CASSLLGTSVAGELFF
TRBJ2-3 TRBV10-1 NA TRBD2 TGCGCCAGCAGTGCCTCGGGCGGGAGGAGCACAGATACGCAGTATTTT CASSASGGRSTDTQYF
TRBJ2-1 TRBV19 NA NA TGTGCCAGTAGTAAGGCGGGAACCTACAATGAGCAGTTCTTC CASSKAGTYNEQFF
TRBJ2-5 TRBV2 NA TRBD1 TGTGCCAGCAGTGAATCGGGCAGGGGGGAGACCCAGTACTTC CASSESGRGETQYF
TRBJ1-5 TRBV10-3 NA TRBD1 TGTGCCACGTCCCTGACAGGGGATCAGCCCCAGCATTTT CATSLTGDQPQHF
TRBJ2-3 TRBV9 few NA TGTGCCAGCAGCGCCCTCGCGGGATCAGATACGCAGTATTTT CASSALAGSDTQYF
TRBJ2-3 TRBV5-4 NA TRBD2 TGTGCCAGCAGCTTGATAAGGGCGGGAGGGCCAACAGATACGCAGTATTTT CASSLIRAGGPTDTQYF
TRBJ2-3 TRBV9 few TRBD2 TGTGCCAGCAGTCATAGCGGGAAAACAGATACGCAGTATTTT CASSHSGKTDTQYF
TRBJ1-5 TRBV28 NA TRBD1 TGTGCCAGCAGTACCTTAGGACAGGGCAATCAGCCCCAGCATTTT CASSTLGQGNQPQHF
TRBJ2-5 TRBV5-6 NA TRBD2 TGTGCCAGCAGCCCGTCTGGACTAGCGGTAACTCAAGAGACCCAGTACTTC CASSPSGLAVTQETQYF
TRBJ2-5 TRBV11-2 NA NA TGTGCCAGCAGCTCGCGAGGCGGGCAGTACTTC CASSSRGGQYF
TRBJ2-7 TRBV7-2 NA NA TGTGCCAGCAGCTTGGGCGGGAACTCCTACGAGCAGTACTTC CASSLGGNSYEQYF
TRBJ2-1 TRBV10-3 NA TRBD2 TGTGCCATCAGTGAGGGGGCGGGAGAGATCAAACCTTGGCAGTTCTTC CAISEGAGEIKPWQFF
TRBJ2-7 TRBV7-9 NA NA TGTTCCAGCAGCCTCGACAGGGAGCAGTACTTC CSSSLDREQYF
TRBJ2-2 TRBV7-8 NA NA TGTGCCAGCAGCTCCACCGGGGGGACAGGGAACACCGGGGAGCTGTTTTTT CASSSTGGTGNTGELFF
TRBJ2-1 TRBV9 once TRBD2 TGTGCCAGCAGCGTCTGGCGGGAGGGAAGGGAGCAGTTCTTC CASSVWREGREQFF
TRBJ2-6 TRBV9 NA TRBD2 TGTGCCAGCAGCGAGGCCCCTGGGGGGGCTGGGGCCAACGTCCTGACTTTC CASSEAPGGAGANVLTF
TRBJ2-3 TRBV4-2 NA TRBD2 TGTGCCAGCAGCCAAGAGGGTAGCGGGAGCGGATATACGCAGTATTTT CASSQEGSGSGYTQYF
TRBJ1-1 TRBV27 NA NA TGTGCCAGCAGTTTACAGGGTGGGACTGAAGCTTTCTTT CASSLQGGTEAFF
TRBJ2-7 TRBV7-6 NA NA TGTGCCAGCAGCTTAACGGGAGCAGACGAGCAGTACTTC CASSLTGADEQYF
TRBJ1-2 TRBV4-3 NA TRBD1 TGCGCCAGCAGCCAAGTATCTAGGACAGGGCCCGGTGAGGGCTACACCTTC CASSQVSRTGPGEGYTF
TRBJ1-3 TRBV5-1 NA NA TGCGCCAGCAGCCCCGGGGGAAACACCATATATTTT CASSPGGNTIYF
TRBJ1-4 TRBV6-6 NA TRBD1 TGTGCCAGCAGCGGACAGGCAACTAATGAAAAACTGTTTTTT CASSGQATNEKLFF
TRBJ2-5 TRBV30 few TRBD1 TGTGCCTGGAGTGTCAGGGGGACGACGCGGGAGACCCAGTACTTC CAWSVRGTTRETQYF
TRBJ1-2 TRBV7-9 NA NA TGTTCCAGCAGTATCGAGGACTATGGCTACACCTTC CSSSIEDYGYTF
TRBJ2-7 TRBV7-9 few NA TGTGCCAGCACCTCGGGTCGGGCCTACGAGCAGTACTTC CASTSGRAYEQYF
TRBJ2-7 TRBV27 NA NA TGTGCCAGCAGTCCCTCAGCGGGACAAGCCTACGAGCAGTACTTC CASSPSAGQAYEQYF
TRBJ2-4 TRBV2 once NA TGTGCCAGCAGTGATGGTGTGGCGGATCAGTACTTC CASSDGVADQYF
TRBJ2-2 TRBV7-9 once TRBD2 TGTGCCAGCAGCTTTACCGGGACTAGCGGTTTCACCGGGGAGCTGTTTTTT CASSFTGTSGFTGELFF
TRBJ2-3 TRBV10-1 NA NA TGCGCCAGCAGAGGGGACACAGCAGATACGCAGTATTTT CASRGDTADTQYF
TRBJ1-2 TRBV7-9 NA NA TGTGCCAGCAGCCCCCCTATGGGGGCCGCTGGTGGCTACACCTTC CASSPPMGAAGGYTF
TRBJ1-5 TRBV27 NA NA TGTGCCAGCAGTTTATCGAATGGGGGCTGGGTTCAGCCCCAGCATTTT CASSLSNGGWVQPQHF
TRBJ2-7 TRBV14 NA TRBD2 TGTGCCAGCAGCCAATCAGCGGGAGCAGGGTACGAGCAGTACTTC CASSQSAGAGYEQYF
TRBJ2-7 TRBV4-3 NA NA TGCGCCAGCAGCCAAGAGGGGGGGCTCGAGCAGTACTTC CASSQEGGLEQYF
TRBJ2-1 TRBV7-2 few TRBD2 TGTGCCAGCAGCTTAGCAGACACTAGCGGGAGGCTTAGGGGTAATGAGCAGTTCTTC CASSLADTSGRLRGNEQFF
TRBJ1-4 TRBV7-2 NA NA TGTGCCAGCAGCTCCAGTACCGGACGACCGGATCACAGGGAAAAACTGTTTTTT CASSSSTGRPDHREKLFF
TRBJ1-1 TRBV6-6 once NA TGTGCCAGCAGAATCGACAGACCGAACACTGAAGCTTTCTTT CASRIDRPNTEAFF
TRBJ2-1 TRBV29-1 NA TRBD2 TGCAGCGGGGGGGACTATCATTTGACGTTCTTC CSGGDYHLTFF
TRBJ2-3 TRBV10-3 few TRBD2 TGTGCCATCAGTGGGGCTAGCGGGAGGGCCACAGATACGCAGTATTTT CAISGASGRATDTQYF
TRBJ2-3 TRBV19 once TRBD1 TGTGCCAGTAGGCCGGCTCATAACAGGGGGCTGAGCACAGATACGCAGTATTTT CASRPAHNRGLSTDTQYF
TRBJ1-1 TRBV14 NA NA TGTGCCAGCAGGCGGAGGGTCTTTTCTGAAGCTTTCTTT CASRRRVFSEAFF
TRBJ1-1 TRBV30 NA NA TGTGCCTGGAGTGTGGGGCACCCGAACACTGAAGCTTTCTTT CAWSVGHPNTEAFF
TRBJ2-7 TRBV28 NA TRBD1 TGTGCCAGCAGTTCCCTGCTTGGGACAGGGGCCTACGAGCAGTACTTC CASSSLLGTGAYEQYF
TRBJ2-7 TRBV5-4 NA TRBD1 TGTGCCAGCAGCTTGAGAGGGACAGGGGTCTACGAGCAGTACTTC CASSLRGTGVYEQYF